This T cell receptor beta chain was identified during a study of T cells in Graves' hyperthyroidism and ophthalmopathy. Stable disease denoted Graves' hyperthyroidism without ophthalmopathy progression within 18 months. The authors took PBMCs from 7.5 to 10 ml fresh peripheral blood. The table lists this clonotype with many counts. Its antigen remains unidentified. Study conclusions and caveats: Peripheral blood also featured most of the thyroid clonotypes expanded above 0.001.

Looked up from germline, CDR1 is SGHKS and CDR2 is YYEKEE (reference sequence). Trimming left V 0 bases short and J 0 bases short, with 9 bases between. The CDR3 extends over 16 amino acids. Amplified regions were TCR beta CDR3 sequences from RNA transcripts. Carried out on the TCR CDR3, a first-round RT-PCR used the HTBI primer set. TCRdb re-called the multiplex PCR reads with MiXCR, one entry per CDR3 protein. This sample carries about 400,000 distinct CDR3 sequences, around 16% of them seen once, and the ten largest clones take approximately 7.5%. The sample taken for sequencing was blood. J is TRBJ2-2 and V is TRBV5-5; D not resolved. The origin of this receptor is a woman younger than 30 with Graves' hyperthyroidism. In DNA form, the CDR3 reads TGTGCCAGCAGCTTGGCCCCCGGGTCGAACACCGGGGAGCTGTTTTTT. Encoded protein: CASSLAPGSNTGELFF.